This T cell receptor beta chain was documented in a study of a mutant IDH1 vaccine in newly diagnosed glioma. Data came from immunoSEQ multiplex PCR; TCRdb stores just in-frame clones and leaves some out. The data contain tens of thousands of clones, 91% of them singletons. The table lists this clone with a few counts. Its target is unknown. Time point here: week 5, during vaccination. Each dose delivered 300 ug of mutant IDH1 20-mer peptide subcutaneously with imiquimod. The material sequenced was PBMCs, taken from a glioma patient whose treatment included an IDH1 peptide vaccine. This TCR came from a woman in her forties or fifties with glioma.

This chain's CDR3 is CASSYVPYNEQFF. CDR3 bases: TGTGCCAGCAGTTACGTCCCTTACAATGAGCAGTTCTTC. The V call is TRBV6-6, the J call TRBJ2-1; D is uncertain. Looked up from germline, CDR1 is MNHNY and CDR2 is SVGAGI (reference sequence). The V and J ends lost 2 bases and 4 bases respectively, with 6 bases between them. This CDR3 spans 13 amino acids.